Following are 9 T cell receptor beta chains from one sample sequenced in a study of T cells in women clearing cervical HPV infection. Assay: immunoSEQ multiplex PCR; the TCRdb copy retains only in-frame clones and omits some. This sample's table reports 20,000 to 25,000 clones. Source material: blood buffy coat. Receptor source: a woman aged 18 to 75 with a cervical HPV16 infection that either progressed to CIN3+ or cleared (not recorded which).

With respect to this clone: The read is 3 residues too short to cover the CDR3 end, so that end is filled in from the germline J gene. The chain carries TRBV9 and TRBJ2-7; 7 nucleotides align to TRBD1. Germline CDR1 SGDLS, CDR2 YYNGEE. With V trimmed by 2 bases and J by 6 bases, 11 bases remained unmatched. The CDR3 sequence is 15 residues long. This CDR3 reads CASSVRDSLAAEQYF. Incomplete CDR3 DNA: TGTGCCAGCAGCGTCCGGGACAGCCTAGCAGCCGAG.

As for this clone: The read halts 3 residues ahead of the CDR3 end, with the missing end drawn from the germline J gene. The chain combines TRBV7-9 with TRBJ2-3; maybe TRBD2 (5 bases). The CDR3 totals 13 residues. Germline-derived CDR1 and CDR2 are SEHNR and FQNEAQ (reference sequence). The germline V and J ends were trimmed by 6 bases and 4 bases, with 11 bases remaining between them. The CDR3 protein is CASSPRGSDTQYF. CDR3 bases read: TGTGCCAGCAGTCCTCGGGGTTCAGATACG.

Concerning this clone itself: The read is 3 residues too short to cover the CDR3 end, so that end is filled in from the germline J gene. The J gene is TRBJ2-3, the V gene TRBV5-6, with TRBD1 matching 8 bases. CDR1 is SGHDT and CDR2 is YYEEEE in the germline V gene. With V trimmed by 1 base and J by 2 bases, 3 bases remained unmatched. The CDR3 consists of 15 residues. The chain's CDR3 is CASSLSQGVTDTQYF. The DNA read from the CDR3 is TGTGCCAGCAGCTTGTCACAGGGGGTCACAGATACG.

With regard to this clone: The read terminates 3 residues ahead of where the CDR3 ends, so the germline J gene completes it. This sequence joins TRBV2 and TRBJ2-5, with a tentative D call TRBD2 (6 bases). The CDR3 extends over 13 amino acids. Per germline, CDR1 SNHLY and CDR2 FYNNEI. Between the trimmed V and J ends, which lost 7 bases and 1 base, there was a span of 10 bases. CDR3 amino acids: CASTRDSQETQYF. Partial CDR3 DNA: TGTGCCAGCACCCGGGACTCCCAAGAGACC.

As concerns this clone: The read gets to within 3 residues of the CDR3 end, and the germline J gene fills in the rest. This sequence joins TRBV10-1 and TRBJ1-2, with D perhaps TRBD1 (6 bases). Germline CDR1 WNHNN, CDR2 SYGVQD (reference sequence). The length of the CDR3 is 15 residues. The CDR3 DNA, read in part, is TGCGCCAGCAGCGATCTCGGGACAATCACAGATACC. As protein: CASSDLGTITDT. The complete CDR3 protein is CASSDLGTITDTYTF.

CDR3 amino acids: CASSVLAGAYNEQFF. The part of the CDR3 DNA that was read is TGTGCCAGCAGTGTGTTGGCGGGAGCCTACAATGAG. The chain combines TRBV6-4 with TRBJ2-1; 7 bases match TRBD2. Read coverage stops 3 residues before the CDR3 terminus; the germline J gene supplies the remainder. With 4 bases clipped from V and 2 bases from J, the junction kept 5 bases outside the gene matches. The germline gives CDR1 MRHNA, CDR2 SNTAGT. The CDR3 is 15 amino acids.

In the case of this clone: The read ends 3 residues shy of where the CDR3 ends; the end is completed using the germline J gene. The rearrangement links TRBV4-1 to TRBJ1-1, with TRBD1 matching 9 bases. Germline values: CDR1 MGHRA, CDR2 YSYEKL. J gave up 4 bases and V 4 bases, and 4 bases lay outside the gene matches. The CDR3 has 14 residues. The DNA read from the CDR3 is TGCGCCAGCAGCCGCGGACAGGGGCGCACTGAA. Translation gives CASSRGQGRTE. From start to end, the CDR3 is CASSRGQGRTEAFF.

Remarks on this clone: Read coverage stops 3 residues before the CDR3 terminus; the germline J gene supplies the remainder. The rearrangement links TRBV11-1 to TRBJ1-3; 7 bases map to TRBD1. Unmatched junction bases numbered 5, after V lost 4 bases and J lost 2 bases. The CDR3 has 15 amino acids. CDR1 is SGHAT and CDR2 is FQDESV in the germline V gene (reference sequence). CDR3 DNA, as far as it was read: TGTGCCAGCAGCTCATCAGGGGGTACTGGAAACACC. It yields the protein CASSSSGGTGNT. The whole CDR3 region reads CASSSSGGTGNTIYF.

Of note for this clone: The read ends 3 residues early relative to the CDR3; the germline J gene fills the gap. The chain joins TRBV18 to TRBJ2-7; 10 nucleotides align to TRBD1. Trimming took 2 bases from V and 4 from J; bases not matched to a gene: 5. Germline CDR1 and CDR2: KGHSH and LQKENI. The CDR3 length is 15 residues. The CDR3 protein is CASSPGDRGLYEQYF. The sequenced CDR3 bases are TGTGCCAGCTCACCAGGGGACAGGGGTTTGTACGAG.